This T cell receptor (beta chain) was captured by sequencing in a study of tumor and adjacent non-tumor tissue in lung cancer. Study background: Each sample yielded 4 million to 4.5 million productive TCRbeta reads on average.

Three rounds of nested PCR, following a modified ARM-PCR protocol, produced the TCRbeta library. From the multiplex PCR reads, TCRdb called clonotypes with MiXCR, one entry per CDR3 protein. This table has about 200,000 distinct CDR3 sequences, 71% appearing once. RNA was extracted from bulk tissue without any cell sorting. Newly diagnosed lung cancer patients had thoracic surgery in China, August–late 2014, without prior chemotherapy. Concerning this clonotype: Since no conserved phenylalanine or tryptophan closes the CDR3, a read error is the likely cause.

Germline-derived CDR1 and CDR2 are SGHAT and FQNNGV. The CDR3 consists of 14 residues. What was sequenced was lung tumor tissue. The rearrangement uses TRBV11-2 and TRBJ2-5; D is uncertain. The sequence was obtained from a man between 60 and 70 years old with non-small cell lung cancer. The CDR3 sequence: CASSPATDQETQYL. The CDR3 DNA follows: TGTGCTAGCAGCCCCGCAACGGACCAAGAGACCCAGTACCTC.